One sample yielded the 29 T cell receptor beta chains listed below, sequenced in a study of T cells in pancreatic ductal adenocarcinoma. Method: immunoSEQ multiplex PCR; TCRdb's copy keeps in-frame clones and lacks some. The sample yields tens of thousands of clones, over 85% seen once. The selected patients with pancreatic ductal adenocarcinoma had surgery but no neoadjuvant therapy. Sequencing was done on a sample of PBMCs. These receptors all stem from a human donor with pancreatic ductal adenocarcinoma.

This chain joins TRBV4-2 and TRBJ2-1; no clear D. The V gene lost 5 bases and the J gene lost 8 bases, with 7 bases spanning the gap. This CDR3 has 11 amino acids. CDR1 is LGHNA and CDR2 is YNFKEQ in the germline V gene. CDR3 region: CASSAFYEQFF. In nucleotides, the CDR3 is TGTGCCAGCAGCGCGTTTTATGAGCAGTTCTTC.

The chain combines TRBV11-3 with TRBJ1-2, with D possibly TRBD1 on 5 matching bases. The germline V gene has CDR1 SGHNT and CDR2 YENEEA. The CDR3 contains 16 residues. The ends were cut back, 4 bases at V and 0 bases at J, with 15 bases in the middle. Here the CDR3 DNA reads TGTGCCAGCAGCTCCGAGGGCAGGGATTCTAACTATGGCTACACCTTC. This sequence encodes CASSSEGRDSNYGYTF.

V gene TRBV27 combines with J gene TRBJ2-3, with a weak D call TRBD2 (6 bases). Germline lookup yields CDR1 MNHEY and CDR2 SMNVEV (reference sequence). The CDR3 extends over 12 amino acids. Between the trimmed V and J ends, which lost 3 bases and 6 bases, there was a span of 7 bases. The CDR3 loop is CASSLTRDTQYF. The CDR3 nucleotides are TGTGCCAGCAGTTTGACTAGGGATACGCAGTATTTT.

This sequence joins TRBV4-1 and TRBJ2-1, with 12 bases that match TRBD2. Germline loops: CDR1 MGHRA, CDR2 YSYEKL. V was pared by 2 bases and J by 4 bases, with 18 bases of the junction left unmatched. The CDR3 is 21 residues long. Here the CDR3 reads CASSQPPAGDSTSGRYNEQFF. In nucleotides, the CDR3 is TGCGCCAGCAGCCAACCCCCCGCCGGGGACAGCACTAGCGGGAGGTACAATGAGCAGTTCTTC.

The chain links TRBV11-3 to TRBJ1-2; D gene ambiguous. V was trimmed by 0 bases and J by 14 bases, leaving 22 bases between them. This CDR3 is 15 amino acids long. Looked up from germline, CDR1 is SGHNT and CDR2 is YENEEA. The CDR3 loop reads CASSLDRAAHLARTF. DNA for the CDR3: TGTGCCAGCAGCTTAGATCGGGCCGCTCACCTGGCTAGGACCTTC.

The chain has TRBV27 and TRBJ2-1; D is ambiguous. The CDR3 totals 13 residues. V was shortened by 6 bases and J by 6 bases, with 12 bases between the two germline ends. Germline CDR1 MNHEY, CDR2 SMNVEV (reference sequence). CDR3 nucleotide sequence: TGTGCCAGCAGCGCACAGTCTATCAATGAGCAGTTCTTC. Its translation is CASSAQSINEQFF.

This chain joins TRBV6-1 and TRBJ2-3; 7 positions match TRBD2. CDR3 length: 16 residues. From germline, CDR1 is MNHNS and CDR2 SASEGT. The trim removed 5 bases at V and 2 bases at J, leaving 10 bases unmatched. This CDR3 reads CASSQGTNRFTDTQYF. The CDR3 region has the DNA TGTGCCAGCAGTCAAGGGACTAATCGTTTCACAGATACGCAGTATTTT.

The genes are TRBV19 and TRBJ1-1, with D tentatively TRBD1 (5 bases). The germline V gene has CDR1 LNHDA and CDR2 SQIVND (reference sequence). This CDR3 is 13 amino acids long. V lost 7 bases and J 2 bases, leaving 11 bases between the germline ends. Written as DNA, the CDR3 is TGTGCCAGTACCCAGGGCGTTAACACTGAAGCTTTCTTT. This translates into CASTQGVNTEAFF.

V gene TRBV7-8 combines with J gene TRBJ2-5; D is perhaps TRBD1 (5 bases). TRBJ2-7 matches the DNA end more closely, so the J call is doubtful. Germline V gene sequence: CDR1 SGHVS, CDR2 FQNEAQ. The CDR3 contains 15 residues. For the CDR3, the DNA is TGTGCCAGCAGCTTAGGGGCCACAGGCCCCTACGAGCAGTACTTC. This sequence encodes CASSLGATGPYEQYF.

The J gene is TRBJ2-1, the V gene TRBV5-1; 14 nucleotides line up with TRBD2. Germline loops: CDR1 SGHRS, CDR2 YFSETQ. The ends lost 1 base at V and 4 bases at J; junction bases unmatched: 7. The length of the CDR3 is 18 residues. As DNA, the CDR3 is TGCGCCAGCAGCTTGAGAGGACTAGCGGGAGGAGGGTACAATGAGCAGTTCTTC. Its protein product is CASSLRGLAGGGYNEQFF.

V and J are TRBV5-1 and TRBJ1-1; D ambiguous. Germline loops: CDR1 SGHRS, CDR2 YFSETQ. This CDR3 comprises 11 residues. Trimming took 3 bases from V and 4 from J, leaving 4 bases between them. The DNA for the CDR3 is TGCGCCAGCAGCTATGGCACTGAAGCTTTCTTT. Its protein product is CASSYGTEAFF.

The chain joins TRBV7-8 to TRBJ1-2; TRBD1 might be the D (6 bases). Trimming shortened V by 0 bases and J by 5 bases, and 7 bases separated the two germline ends. This CDR3 has 13 amino acids. Germline CDR1 and CDR2: SGHVS and FQNEAQ. CDR3 sequence (DNA): TGTGCCAGCAGCTTAGCGGGGGCTTATGGCTACACCTTC. This translates into CASSLAGAYGYTF.

The chain combines TRBV19 with TRBJ2-7; 9 bases match TRBD2. Germline CDR1 LNHDA, CDR2 SQIVND (reference sequence). This CDR3 has 14 residues. V lost 5 bases and J lost 3; bases outside the gene matches: 5. CDR3 in amino acids: CASSLSGRLYEQYF. DNA for the CDR3: TGTGCCAGTAGTTTAAGCGGGAGGCTCTACGAGCAGTACTTC.

This clone showed up just once. The rearrangement joins TRBV7-2 to TRBJ2-3; a weak D match, TRBD2 (6 bases). Germline assignment: CDR1 SGHTA and CDR2 FQGNSA. The CDR3 contains 16 residues. The germline V and J ends were trimmed by 5 bases and 2 bases, with 17 bases remaining between them. The CDR3, as DNA: TGTGCCAGCAGCCTACGCCGGGACTCACCCACAGATACGCAGTATTTT. Translated, it gives CASSLRRDSPTDTQYF.

The chain employs TRBV6-5 and TRBJ1-4; D not resolved. The CDR3 has 12 amino acids. Trimming cost V 8 bases and J 5 bases, with 9 bases left between them. Germline CDR1 MNHEY, CDR2 SVGAGI. The CDR3 region is CASGQTNEKLFF. For the CDR3, the DNA is TGTGCCAGCGGGCAGACGAATGAAAAACTGTTTTTT.

The V gene is TRBV5-6, the J gene TRBJ1-3; D remains unclear. CDR3 length equals 15 residues. V lost 4 bases, J lost 2 bases, and 13 bases lay in between. Germline V lookup: CDR1 SGHDT, CDR2 YYEEEE. CDR3 region: CASSPPRTAGNTIYF. The CDR3 nucleotides are TGTGCCAGCAGCCCCCCAAGAACCGCTGGAAACACCATATATTTT.

The chain uses TRBV5-6 and TRBJ2-5; D is unclear. The germline V gene encodes CDR1 SGHDT and CDR2 YYEEEE. The CDR3 has 14 amino acids. The ends were cut back, 1 base at V and 2 bases at J, with 9 bases in the middle. Written as DNA, the CDR3 is TGTGCCAGCAGCTTGAAGGAGACACAAGAGACCCAGTACTTC. As protein: CASSLKETQETQYF.

The J gene is TRBJ2-7, the V gene TRBV10-2, with D perhaps TRBD2 (5 bases). CDR3 length equals 13 residues. Between the trimmed V and J ends, which lost 2 bases and 7 bases, there was a span of 12 bases. The germline CDR1 and CDR2 sequences are WSHSY and SAAADI. The CDR3 is CASSETGTREQYF. The CDR3 DNA follows: TGCGCCAGCAGTGAGACGGGAACGCGGGAGCAGTACTTC.

This clone was observed once. J is TRBJ2-3 and V is TRBV5-1; D gene uncertain. The V gene lost 4 bases and the J gene lost 0 bases, with 6 bases spanning the gap. Germline V CDR1 and CDR2: SGHRS, YFSETQ. This CDR3 has 13 amino acids. The CDR3 DNA follows: TGCGCCAGCAGCCTTCCTAGCACAGATACGCAGTATTTT. Protein sequence: CASSLPSTDTQYF.

The rearrangement links TRBV15 to TRBJ2-7; 15 positions agree with TRBD2. The CDR3 has 17 residues. Trimming at V came to 0 bases and at J to 8 bases, leaving 8 bases not matched to a gene. Germline V gene sequence: CDR1 LNHNV, CDR2 YYDKDF (reference sequence). The CDR3 here is CATSRDGTSGRTTKQYF. In DNA, the CDR3 is TGTGCCACCAGCAGAGACGGGACTAGCGGGAGGACTACGAAGCAGTACTTC.

The chain joins TRBV5-1 to TRBJ2-3; possibly TRBD1 for D (6 bases). The CDR3 spans 16 residues. CDR1 and CDR2 (germline): SGHRS, YFSETQ. The ends were cut back, 0 bases at V and 0 bases at J, with 11 bases in the middle. CDR3 protein: CASSLGGGSSTDTQYF. CDR3 nucleotide sequence: TGCGCCAGCAGCTTGGGAGGGGGTTCTAGCACAGATACGCAGTATTTT.

The rearrangement joins TRBV7-2 to TRBJ2-5, with 11 bases fitting TRBD1. The J segment lost 2 bases and the V segment lost 3 bases, leaving 5 bases of the junction unmatched. The CDR3 contains 16 residues. Germline CDR1 SGHTA, CDR2 FQGNSA. CDR3 residues: CASSFYGTGGQETQYF. The CDR3 bases are TGTGCCAGCAGCTTTTATGGGACAGGGGGACAAGAGACCCAGTACTTC.

The chain carries TRBV7-8 and TRBJ1-2, with 10 bases lining up with TRBD1. J was trimmed by 4 bases and V by 5 bases; bases with no gene match: 7. There are 15 residues in the CDR3. The germline V gene encodes CDR1 SGHVS and CDR2 FQNEAQ. The CDR3 nucleotides read TGTGCCAGCAGCCCAAGGACAGGGGGGGCCTATGGCTACACCTTC. This gives the protein CASSPRTGGAYGYTF.

The chain couples TRBV6-1 to TRBJ1-2, with D possibly being TRBD1 (5 bases). V gave up 2 bases and J gave up 8 bases, with 21 bases separating them. CDR3 size: 16 residues. CDR1 and CDR2 (germline): MNHNS, SASEGT. For the CDR3, the DNA is TGTGCCAGCAGTGAAAATCTGGGACCGAATATGAGCGGCTACACCTTC. Residues: CASSENLGPNMSGYTF.

The chain joins TRBV25-1 to TRBJ1-2; D possibly corresponds to TRBD1 (5 bases). Trimming took off 3 bases at V and 4 bases at J, with 9 bases between the two ends. The CDR3 is 13 residues long. CDR1 is MGHDK, CDR2 SYGVNS, per germline. The chain's CDR3 is CASSEWDFYGYTF. DNA of the CDR3: TGTGCCAGCAGTGAGTGGGACTTCTATGGCTACACCTTC.

The chain has TRBV27 and TRBJ2-1; D may be TRBD2 (5 bases). Trimming stripped 0 bases from V and 0 bases from J, with 21 bases between. The CDR3 extends over 20 amino acids. CDR1 is MNHEY, CDR2 SMNVEV, per germline (reference sequence). CDR3 sequence: CASSLSPPQPGVSSYNEQFF. Here the CDR3 DNA reads TGTGCCAGCAGTTTATCGCCACCACAGCCCGGGGTGAGCTCCTACAATGAGCAGTTCTTC.

V usage is TRBV4-3 and J usage is TRBJ1-2, with a tentative D call TRBD1 (5 bases). The V and J ends lost 0 bases and 7 bases respectively, with 15 bases between them. The germline gives CDR1 LGHNA, CDR2 YSLEER. This CDR3 contains 15 residues. The CDR3 loop is CASSQETTAPSGYTF. The CDR3 nucleotides read TGCGCCAGCAGCCAAGAGACGACAGCTCCTTCTGGCTACACCTTC.

A single count supports this clone. The chain combines TRBV18 with TRBJ2-1, with D possibly matching TRBD1 (6 bases). The CDR3 spans 13 residues. Trimming cost V 6 bases and J 5 bases, with 11 bases left between them. Germline V gene sequence: CDR1 KGHSH, CDR2 LQKENI. CDR3 sequence (DNA): TGTGCCAGCTCGCCGGACAGACACAATGAGCAGTTCTTC. It codes for CASSPDRHNEQFF.

The CDR3 bases are TGTGCCAGCAGCTTGGCCTTAGACGGATACCACTTT. Amino acids: CASSLALDGYHF. The chain carries TRBV5-6 and TRBJ1-6; D is unclear. With 0 bases removed from V and 18 bases from J, the gap between germline ends came to 13 bases. Germline V gene data show CDR1 as SGHDT and CDR2 as YYEEEE. The length of the CDR3 is 12 residues.